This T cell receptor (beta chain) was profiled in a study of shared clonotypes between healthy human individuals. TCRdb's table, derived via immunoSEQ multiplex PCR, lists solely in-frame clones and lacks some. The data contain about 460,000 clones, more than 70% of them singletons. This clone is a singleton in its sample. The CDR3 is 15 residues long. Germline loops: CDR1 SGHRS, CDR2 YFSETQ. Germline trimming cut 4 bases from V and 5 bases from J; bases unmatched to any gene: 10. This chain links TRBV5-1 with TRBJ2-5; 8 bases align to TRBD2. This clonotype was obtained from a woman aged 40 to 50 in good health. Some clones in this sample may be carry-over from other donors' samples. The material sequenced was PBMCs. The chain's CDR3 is CASSPGLREDETQYF. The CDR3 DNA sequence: TGCGCCAGCAGCCCGGGGCTGCGGGAGGATGAGACCCAGTACTTC.